This record concerns one TCR beta chain sequence. Antigen unknown. One end of the junction fails to match germline, which may point to a read error. The sample belongs to a study of blood T cells in healthy people across ages. Overall study: Per two T cells, about one barcoded beta molecule was captured through template switching.

Together with a sample-barcoded 5' primer, a J-beta primer mix was included in a second PCR lasting about 7 to 11 cycles. CDR3-containing paired-end reads numbered at least 3 million in each sample. TCRdb used MiXCR to reprocess the 5' RACE reads, holding one entry per CDR3 protein. The sample has about 1.1 million distinct CDR3 sequences, approximately 38% seen once. General observations from the study: Age showed a roughly linear inverse relationship with TCR beta diversity per million T cells.

The CDR3 covers 15 residues. The V gene's germline CDR1 is SGHRS and CDR2 YFSETQ. This chain joins TRBV5-1 and TRBJ2-1; D is undetermined. The TCR comes from a man aged 18-30 years in good health. Material for sequencing was blood. This chain's CDR3 is CASNLAPGSYNEQFF. DNA for the CDR3: TGCGCCAGCAACTTGGCACCCGGCTCCTACAATGAGCAGTTCTTC.